Below are 8 T cell receptor beta chains sequenced from a single sample in a study of T cell responses to AZD1222 COVID-19 vaccine. Produced via immunoSEQ multiplex PCR; TCRdb's table is partial and in-frame only. The sample holds tens of thousands of clones, just over 90% seen once. The input for sequencing was peripheral blood, taken on day 0 of AZD1222 vaccination. The source is an adult in good health.

V gene TRBV6-4 combines with J gene TRBJ2-3, with 11 bases lining up with TRBD1. J lost 5 bases, V lost 4 bases, and 2 bases had no gene match. Germline CDR1 reads MRHNA; CDR2 reads SNTAGT. The CDR3 contains 14 residues. For the CDR3, the DNA is TGTGCCAGCAGTGCCGGGACAGGGGGAGATACGCAGTATTTT. Its translation is CASSAGTGGDTQYF.

This sequence joins TRBV15 and TRBJ2-3; the D gene could be TRBD1 or TRBD2 (5 bases each). This CDR3 comprises 14 residues. Germline-derived CDR1 and CDR2 are LNHNV and YYDKDF (reference sequence). V gave up 5 bases and J gave up 8 bases, with 17 bases separating them. CDR3 region: CATSSQRGGGTQYF. The CDR3 DNA reads TGTGCCACCAGCTCCCAACGTGGGGGTGGTACGCAGTATTTT.

The chain employs TRBV28 and TRBJ2-7; TRBD1 might be the D (6 bases). The germline V gene encodes CDR1 MDHEN and CDR2 SYDVKM. The CDR3 is 13 amino acids. V lost 10 bases and J 4 bases, leaving 17 bases between the germline ends. CDR3 sequence: CAITDRFKYEQYF. DNA for the CDR3: TGTGCCATCACCGACAGGTTTAAGTACGAGCAGTACTTC.

J is TRBJ2-1 and V is TRBV6-2 or TRBV6-3; a weak D match, TRBD1 (5 bases). Looked up from germline, CDR1 is MNHEY and CDR2 is SVGEGT. V gave up 0 bases and J gave up 13 bases, with 10 bases separating them. The CDR3 sequence is 12 residues long. The CDR3 sequence: CASSYSVGHQFF. CDR3 DNA: TGTGCCAGCAGTTACTCAGTTGGACACCAGTTCTTC.

The chain uses TRBV2 and TRBJ2-1; 14 bases are shared with TRBD2. Germline-derived CDR1 and CDR2 are SNHLY and FYNNEI. The CDR3 loop spans 16 amino acids. Unmatched junction bases numbered 10, after V lost 8 bases and J lost 7 bases. CDR3 DNA: TGTGCCAGCGGGCGACTAGCGGGAGGGCCTGAAAATGAGCAGTTCTTC. As protein: CASGRLAGGPENEQFF.

The rearrangement joins TRBV3-1 (or the pseudogene TRBV3-2) to TRBJ2-1; 7 positions agree with TRBD2. With 4 bases clipped from V and 7 bases from J, the junction kept 19 bases outside the gene matches. Germline CDR1 is LGHDT and CDR2 is YNNKEL (reference sequence). CDR3 length: 18 residues. In DNA form, the CDR3 reads TGTGCCAGCAGCCGAGTCCCGGGCGGCGGGGGTCCCTGGAATGAGCAGTTCTTC. Translating it yields CASSRVPGGGGPWNEQFF.

Concerning this clone: Other DNA sequences in this sample translate to the same CDR3. The J gene is TRBJ1-5, the V gene TRBV7-9; 10 bases align to TRBD1. This CDR3 contains 14 residues. With V trimmed by 5 bases and J by 5 bases, 3 bases remained unmatched. Germline loops: CDR1 SEHNR, CDR2 FQNEAQ (reference sequence). This CDR3 is CASSLDRGDQPQHF. CDR3 in DNA: TGTGCCAGCAGCCTGGACAGGGGGGATCAGCCCCAGCATTTT.

This chain connects TRBV4-2 to TRBJ2-7; 7 bases line up with TRBD1. The germline V gene encodes CDR1 LGHNA and CDR2 YNFKEQ. With V trimmed by 5 bases and J by 3 bases, 4 bases remained unmatched. This CDR3 contains 13 residues. The CDR3 DNA reads as TGTGCCAGCAGCGGGGACAGCATCTACGAGCAGTACTTC. Translation: CASSGDSIYEQYF.